This T cell receptor (beta chain) was recorded in a study of blood T cell repertoires in COVID-19 (dated by TCRdb to the early 2020s). Notes on the research overall: Collaborator samples came from the United States, Italy and Spain and covered acute and convalescent phases of COVID-19. The prospective study material was composed of cDNA or gDNA derived from T cells, B-cell-depleted T cells, or PBMCs. The dataset comprised deeply sampled blood TCRbeta repertoires from subjects exposed to, actively infected with, or recovered from COVID-19. The repertoires were released in a freely available public database meant as a resource for research on the immune response to SARS-CoV-2. The samples were drawn from two sources: the first 160 participants of the ongoing ImmuneRACE study, and 1,000 to 1,500 subjects contributed by 6 global collaborators. Nearly every sample came with metadata listing a de-identified subject ID, COVID-19 status, age in years and sex. Where available, HLA class I and class II types were obtained from metadata supplied by the sample provider rather than from assay-based typing. Broad study findings and their caveats: How much clinical and demographic metadata was included differed by source and by participant, and the metadata was provided uncurated.

TCRbeta CDR3 regions were amplified from genomic DNA using the immunoSEQ Assay, a bias-controlled multiplex PCR. On the authors' methods: Within the assay, amplification of reference gene primers was used to estimate how many nucleated cells each sample contained. To quantify the absolute abundance of each unique TCRbeta CDR3 rearrangement, sequence reads were collapsed and filtered. Productive Simpson clonality was computed per sample as the square root of Simpson's diversity index over productive rearrangements. TCRdb's version of the immuneACCESS table is confined to in-frame rearrangements and falls short of the full clone set. An unresolved V gene accounts for under half of the shortfall where checked; the remainder is of unknown origin. V and J calls and clone size are those listed in that table; D and trimming were worked out from the DNA. The sample table holds some 450,000 clones, of which about 91% were seen once. The ten most abundant clones make up roughly an eighth of the sample.

About this clone itself: The target of this receptor is not known. No much larger clone exists at a distance of one base, and base qualities are not known.

The CDR3 covers 17 residues, taking in both the cysteine and the phenylalanine. Solely the CDR3 DNA is kept, with 51 bases framed from the first base. CDR1 SGHVS and CDR2 FQNEAQ are derived from the germline V gene. Trimming removed 2 bases from V and 4 bases from J, leaving 20 bases between the germline ends. One collaborating source in Seattle enrolled patients during active infection and followed them longitudinally through the course of disease. Collaborating institutions collected whole blood in K2EDTA tubes following their own protocols. For TCRbeta analysis, collaborators shipped samples in one of three forms: frozen whole blood, isolated PBMCs, or DNA extracted from either of those sample types.

The chain uses TRBV7-8 and TRBJ1-2; TRBD1 is a weak D gene call, 6 bases matching. The sequenced sample was peripheral blood. This receptor was taken from a woman aged 45-65 years with COVID-19, enrolled during active disease. The DNA is TGTGCCAGCAGCTTAAAGGGGGAGGGTTGGGTCATCTATGGCTACACCTTC. It codes for CASSLKGEGWVIYGYTF.